These T cell receptor beta chains were read from a single sample in a study of blood T cell repertoires in COVID-19. Clones were sequenced by immunoSEQ multiplex PCR, and TCRdb holds only the in-frame ones, with some missing. The sample gives fewer than 85,000 clones, 65% to 85% of which show up once; nearly 5% is in the top ten. The specimen was peripheral blood. Receptors originate from a woman of 80 years or more with active or convalescent COVID-19. CDR3s include the opening cysteine and the closing phenylalanine or tryptophan. Each record gives: D gene, V gene, clone size, J gene, CDR3 protein, CDR3 DNA. The D gene is left open where the match is weak. A row's size may be missing; if present it is once, few, many or a size class.

TRBD2	TRBV4-2	NA	TRBJ2-5	CASSQVGSGGQETQYF	TGTGCCAGCAGCCAAGTCGGGAGCGGGGGCCAAGAGACCCAGTACTTC
NA	TRBV6-2/TRBV6-3	NA	TRBJ2-3	CASSTGVASPYF	TGTGCCAGCAGTACCGGGGTAGCATCGCCGTATTTT
NA	TRBV4-1	NA	TRBJ1-3	CASSQNSISGNTIYF	TGCGCCAGCAGCCAAAACAGCATCTCTGGAAACACCATATATTTT
NA	TRBV6-1	NA	TRBJ2-2	CASSDHITGELFF	TGTGCCAGCAGTGACCACATCACCGGGGAGCTGTTTTTT
TRBD1	TRBV7-9	many	TRBJ1-1	CASSLGSYRGRQMNTEAFF	TGTGCCAGCAGCTTAGGGTCCTACAGGGGTCGCCAAATGAACACTGAAGCTTTCTTT
NA	TRBV30	NA	TRBJ2-1	CAWSDGQRNNEQFF	TGTGCCTGGAGTGACGGACAGCGGAACAATGAGCAGTTCTTC
NA	TRBV7-2	once	TRBJ2-7	CASRVGQGRSYEQYF	TGTGCCAGCAGGGTTGGTCAGGGGCGATCCTACGAGCAGTACTTC
TRBD1	TRBV5-1	NA	TRBJ1-1	CASSPGQGMNTEAFF	TGCGCCAGCAGCCCGGGACAGGGGATGAACACTGAAGCTTTCTTT
TRBD2	TRBV7-9	NA	TRBJ2-7	CASSPSGSSYEQYF	TGTGCCAGCAGTCCTAGCGGGAGCTCCTACGAGCAGTACTTC
NA	TRBV28	NA	TRBJ2-7	CASSLRAPYEQYF	TGTGCCAGCAGTTTGAGGGCCCCCTACGAGCAGTACTTC
NA	TRBV30	NA	TRBJ2-7	CVWTGLGTYEQYF	TGTGTCTGGACCGGACTCGGAACCTACGAGCAGTACTTC
TRBD1	TRBV29-1	NA	TRBJ2-5	CSVRQGAGETQYF	TGCAGCGTCAGACAGGGGGCTGGGGAGACCCAGTACTTC
NA	TRBV7-9	many	TRBJ2-5	CASYSTRTDQETQYF	TGTGCCAGCTATTCGACTCGGACAGATCAAGAGACCCAGTACTTC
TRBD1	TRBV7-2	NA	TRBJ1-1	CASSSGQGSGTEAFF	TGTGCCAGCAGCTCGGGACAGGGGAGTGGGACTGAAGCTTTCTTT
TRBD2	TRBV4-3	NA	TRBJ2-1	CASRLGLLAGKVSYNEQFF	TGCGCCAGCCGCTTGGGGTTGCTAGCGGGAAAGGTCTCCTACAATGAGCAGTTCTTC
TRBD1	TRBV7-9	NA	TRBJ2-7	CASSPGQGAYEQYF	TGTGCCAGCAGCCCCGGACAGGGAGCTTACGAGCAGTACTTC
NA	TRBV6-6	NA	TRBJ2-1	CASSDGGGSYNEQFF	TGTGCCAGCAGTGATGGAGGGGGCAGCTACAATGAGCAGTTCTTC
NA	TRBV5-1	few	TRBJ2-2	CASKTENTGELFF	TGCGCCAGCAAGACAGAGAACACCGGGGAGCTGTTTTTT
NA	TRBV29-1	NA	TRBJ1-3	CSVKGGASGNTIYF	TGCAGCGTCAAAGGCGGCGCCTCTGGAAACACCATATATTTT
NA	TRBV28	once	TRBJ2-7	CASSLRSYEQYF	TGTGCCAGCAGTTTACGGTCCTACGAGCAGTACTTC
TRBD2	TRBV7-2	few	TRBJ2-7	CASSLSGSSYEQYF	TGTGCCAGCAGCTTAAGCGGGAGCTCCTACGAGCAGTACTTC
NA	TRBV5-1	NA	TRBJ2-5	CASSPTVTQETQYF	TGCGCCAGCTCCCCGACAGTGACCCAAGAGACCCAGTACTTC
NA	TRBV7-3	NA	TRBJ1-1	CASSPGHANTEAFF	TGTGCCAGCAGCCCAGGACACGCGAACACTGAAGCTTTCTTT
TRBD1	TRBV6-2/TRBV6-3	NA	TRBJ1-4	CASSTRTGVGNGSRKLFF	TGTGCCAGCAGCACTCGGACAGGGGTAGGCAACGGGTCGCGAAAACTGTTTTTT
TRBD1	TRBV7-9	NA	TRBJ1-4	CASSRQGFGEKLFF	TGTGCCAGCAGCCGACAGGGGTTTGGTGAAAAACTGTTTTTT